These 19 T cell receptor beta chains were all obtained from the same sample, sequenced in a study of response to subunit inactivated influenza vaccine (dated by TCRdb to 2017 to 2018). Library preparation employed RT-PCR. Sequencing instrument: Illumina HiSeq 2500. TCRdb reprocessing: public reads trimmed at Q25 with fastp, clones called with MiXCR, in-frame beta chains kept. Duplicate CDR3 protein sequences are folded into a single record with the most common DNA and genes. The sample yields approximately 530,000 distinct CDR3 sequences; 6.5% to 8% were counted once. The ten largest clones take up 13% of the sample. The specimen was PBMCs from blood, collected roughly 24 months after vaccination. These receptors all stem from a man between 50 and 69 years old who received an inactivated influenza vaccine. Donor details come from another sample of the same person, matched by shared clones.

Many counts were recorded for this clonotype. J is TRBJ1-1 and V is TRBV6-6, with 10 bases identical to TRBD1. The CDR3 loop spans 10 amino acids. Germline CDR1 MNHNY, CDR2 SVGAGI (reference sequence). J gave up 11 bases and V 8 bases, and 2 bases lay outside the gene matches. The CDR3 bases are TGTGCCAGCCCGGACAGGGGGGCTTTCTTT. Its protein product is CASPDRGAFF.

This clonotype was counted only a few times. The chain combines TRBV27 with TRBJ1-5; perhaps TRBD1 as D (5 bases). Germline-derived CDR1 and CDR2 are MNHEY and SMNVEV (reference sequence). V lost 0 bases and J 11 bases, leaving 14 bases between the germline ends. CDR3 length: 14 amino acids. CDR3 sequence (DNA): TGTGCCAGCAGTTTATCCGGGACCTGGGTGTCCCAGCATTTT. Protein: CASSLSGTWVSQHF.

This clonotype was detected only a few times. The V and J genes are TRBV20-1 and TRBJ2-5; 10 nucleotides match TRBD2. Germline CDR1 and CDR2: DFQATT and SNEGSKA (reference sequence). J lost 5 bases, V lost 3 bases, and 9 bases had no gene match. The CDR3 consists of 15 residues. In DNA, the CDR3 is TGCAGTGCTAGGAGGCTAGCGGGAGCGCGGGAGACCCAGTACTTC. The encoded protein is CSARRLAGARETQYF.

CDR3 coding DNA: TGTGCCAGCAGTCTCACAGGGATCACTAATGAAAAACTGTTTTTT. It codes for CASSLTGITNEKLFF. The J gene is TRBJ1-4, the V gene TRBV7-2; perhaps TRBD1 as D (6 bases). CDR3 length equals 15 residues. V lost 6 bases and J lost 2, with 13 bases in between. CDR1 is SGHTA and CDR2 is FQGNSA in the germline V gene. Full variable domain (remainder filled in from reference TRBV7-2 and TRBJ1-4): GAGVSQSPSNKVTEKGKDVELRCDPISGHTALYWYRQSLGQGLEFLIYFQGNSAPDKSGLPSDRFSAERTGGSVSTLTIQRTQQEDSAVYLCASSLTGITNEKLFFGSGTQLSVL.

This clonotype was detected ten times or more. This sequence joins TRBV28 and TRBJ2-7; 8 bases fit TRBD1. The CDR3 loop spans 15 amino acids. CDR1 MDHEN and CDR2 SYDVKM come from the germline V gene. The J segment lost 6 bases and the V segment lost 4 bases, leaving 11 bases of the junction unmatched. The CDR3 DNA is TGTGCCAGCAGTTCTCCGGGGACAGGTGCGGGCGAGCAGTACTTC. It translates to CASSSPGTGAGEQYF.

The rearrangement uses TRBV24-1 and TRBJ1-5; no clear D gene. The CDR3 has 12 amino acids. Germline V gives CDR1 KGHDR, CDR2 SFDVKD. V shed 5 bases and J shed 1 base, with 2 bases lying between them. The CDR3 region is CATSASNQPQHF. The CDR3 nucleotides read TGTGCCACCAGTGCCAGCAATCAGCCCCAGCATTTT.

The chain combines TRBV28 with TRBJ2-7; 8 bases agree with TRBD1. After removal of 1 base from V and 1 base from J, the junction contained 3 bases not matched to a gene. This CDR3 has 15 amino acids. Germline values: CDR1 MDHEN, CDR2 SYDVKM. This CDR3 is CASSLLGTGSYEQYF. CDR3 coding DNA: TGTGCCAGCAGTTTATTAGGGACAGGATCCTACGAGCAGTACTTC.

In its sample, this clonotype was seen a few times. The rearrangement links TRBV20-1 to TRBJ2-1; 8 bases are a match to TRBD2. This CDR3 contains 13 residues. J lost 10 bases, V lost 3 bases, and 8 bases had no gene match. Per the germline V gene, CDR1 is DFQATT and CDR2 is SNEGSKA (reference sequence). CDR3 DNA: TGCAGTGCTAGCGGGGGGGCCGTTAGCGAGCAGTTCTTC. This encodes CSASGGAVSEQFF.

This clonotype turned up a few times. The J gene is TRBJ1-2, the V gene TRBV28; D unclear. The CDR3 extends over 12 amino acids. The V gene's germline CDR1 is MDHEN and CDR2 SYDVKM. The germline V and J ends were trimmed by 6 bases and 3 bases, with 8 bases remaining between them. CDR3 amino acids: CASRLGDYGYTF. DNA for the CDR3: TGTGCCAGCAGGTTGGGAGACTATGGCTACACCTTC.

This clonotype was seen a few times. This rearrangement joins TRBV13 to TRBJ2-3; 14 bases are a match to TRBD2. CDR1 is PRHDT and CDR2 is FYEKMQ in the germline V gene (reference sequence). V shed 5 bases and J 1 base; nucleotides not matched to a gene: 17. CDR3 size: 21 residues. The CDR3 reads CASSEIIGTSGRMVGTDTQYF. CDR3 nucleotides: TGTGCCAGCAGCGAAATAATTGGGACTAGCGGGAGAATGGTTGGCACAGATACGCAGTATTTT.

The CDR3 is CASSSSRELFF. In DNA, the CDR3 is TGTGCCAGCAGCTCCAGCCGGGAACTGTTTTTT. The V gene is TRBV7-9, the J gene TRBJ1-4; no definite D call. Trimming pared 4 bases from V and 12 bases from J, leaving 9 bases between. Germline V gene sequence: CDR1 SEHNR, CDR2 FQNEAQ (reference sequence). This CDR3 contains 11 residues.

This clonotype was observed many times. The CDR3 nucleotides are TGTGCCAGCAGTTACTCTGGGCTAGCGGGGGTAGGGGAGCTGTTTTTT. Translation gives CASSYSGLAGVGELFF. The chain couples TRBV6-5 to TRBJ2-2; 10 bases match TRBD2. V dropped 0 bases and J dropped 8; count of bases not matched to a gene: 6. The CDR3 is 16 residues long. From germline, CDR1 is MNHEY and CDR2 SVGAGI.

The rearrangement joins TRBV7-9 to TRBJ1-2, with 7 bases that match TRBD1. CDR1 and CDR2 from the germline V gene are SEHNR and FQNEAQ (reference sequence). J lost 6 bases, V lost 5 bases, and 6 bases had no gene match. This CDR3 region has 13 residues. In DNA form, the CDR3 reads TGTGCCAGCAGCCGACAGGGTCCCGATGGCTACACCTTC. It is translated as CASSRQGPDGYTF.

The table lists this clonotype with a few counts. This chain links TRBV20-1 with TRBJ2-3, with a possible D match to TRBD2 (5 bases). Germline values: CDR1 DFQATT, CDR2 SNEGSKA (reference sequence). This CDR3 spans 11 amino acids. Trimming pared 6 bases from V and 6 bases from J, leaving 10 bases between. In DNA form, the CDR3 reads TGCAGTGCCATAAGGAGGGATACGCAGTATTTT. The encoded protein is CSAIRRDTQYF.

A few counts support this clonotype. The chain is built from TRBV20-1 and TRBJ2-2; 12 bases align to TRBD2. V lost 6 bases to trimming and J lost 0 bases; unmatched junction nucleotides: 5. In germline, CDR1 is DFQATT, CDR2 SNEGSKA (reference sequence). The CDR3 has 16 amino acids. This CDR3 reads CSAWTSGVTNTGELFF. CDR3 sequence (DNA): TGCAGTGCCTGGACTAGCGGGGTGACGAACACCGGGGAGCTGTTTTTT.

In DNA form, the CDR3 reads TGTGCCAGCAATGGAGGCGGGGAGCTGTTTTTT. Its translation is CASNGGGELFF. The rearrangement joins TRBV5-5 to TRBJ2-2, with D possibly matching TRBD2 (5 bases). Germline CDR1 reads SGHKS; CDR2 reads YYEKEE (reference sequence). The CDR3 consists of 11 residues. Trimming cost V 6 bases and J 7 bases, with 7 bases left between them.

The rearrangement links TRBV29-1 to TRBJ1-1; D unclear. The CDR3 consists of 13 residues. Looked up from germline, CDR1 is SQVTM and CDR2 is ANQGSEA. Trimming took off 6 bases at V and 1 base at J, with 12 bases between the two ends. The CDR3 loop reads CSVAGRTNTEAFF. As DNA, the CDR3 is TGCAGCGTCGCTGGACGTACGAACACTGAAGCTTTCTTT.

This clonotype was seen at least ten times. The chain uses TRBV28 and TRBJ2-1; TRBD2 agrees at 9 bases. Germline-derived CDR1 and CDR2 are MDHEN and SYDVKM. J was trimmed by 4 bases and V by 6 bases; bases with no gene match: 4. This CDR3 is built from 14 residues. CDR3 coding DNA: TGTGCCAGCAGAAGACTAGCGGTTTACAATGAGCAGTTCTTC. This encodes CASRRLAVYNEQFF.

This clonotype was seen a few times. J is TRBJ2-1 and V is TRBV3-1, with unresolved D. CDR3 length: 15 amino acids. V was pared by 4 bases and J by 9 bases, with 19 bases between. Germline V gene sequence: CDR1 LGHDT, CDR2 YNNKEL (reference sequence). As DNA, the CDR3 is TGTGCCAGCAGCCCCCCCATTGTGGGGTCTCGTGAGCAGTTCTTC. Its translation: CASSPPIVGSREQFF.